The rows below give T cell receptor beta chains drawn from one sample of a study of T cell responses to AZD1222 COVID-19 vaccine. Sequencing was performed with immunoSEQ multiplex PCR; in TCRdb, only in-frame clones are kept and a portion is missing. This sample has some 170,000 clones; about 90% occur once, and the top ten carry less than 4.5%. This specimen consisted of peripheral blood, obtained on day 0 of MenACWY control vaccination. The receptors originated from an adult in good health. The CDR3 runs from the conserved cysteine through the conserved F or W. Each record gives: CDR3 protein, V gene.

CDR3 protein: CASIAGGIGTDTQYF
V gene: TRBV28

CDR3 protein: CASSPLAVLNTEAFF
V gene: TRBV18

CDR3 protein: CASRGRVLDTQYF
V gene: TRBV2

CDR3 protein: CASSPGLADYNEQFF
V gene: TRBV7-9

CDR3 protein: CASSYGVGRNYNEQFF
V gene: TRBV11-2

CDR3 protein: CASTPTTGMNTEAFF
V gene: TRBV5-1

CDR3 protein: CASSLAIGGRNTEAFF
V gene: TRBV5-1

CDR3 protein: CASSVGPYNEQFF
V gene: TRBV2

CDR3 protein: CASRRDRQETQYF
V gene: TRBV2

CDR3 protein: CASSPVQGPDTQYF
V gene: TRBV7-3

CDR3 protein: CASSLKGGLGYTF
V gene: TRBV7-2

CDR3 protein: CASSSAARDSSNYGYTF
V gene: TRBV7-9

CDR3 protein: CASSPLGGRTSYEQYF
V gene: TRBV18

CDR3 protein: CASSSLPLETNEKLFF
V gene: TRBV5-1

CDR3 protein: CASSPVAGVQTGELFF
V gene: TRBV18

CDR3 protein: CASSQEETALNQPQHF
V gene: TRBV4-1

CDR3 protein: CASSLASRNTEAFF
V gene: TRBV7-9

CDR3 protein: CASRLAGGGEQFF
V gene: TRBV7-2

CDR3 protein: CAWSIEPTANSGNTIYF
V gene: TRBV30

CDR3 protein: CASSPSAGVPEQYF
V gene: TRBV14

CDR3 protein: CSVASTNGQGAWEQYF
V gene: TRBV29-1

CDR3 protein: CAIRPTENVNSPLHF
V gene: TRBV10-3

CDR3 protein: CASRLGGDSPLHF
V gene: TRBV12-3/TRBV12-4

CDR3 protein: CASSPPGASREQFF
V gene: TRBV18

CDR3 protein: CASSQLGAGETQYF
V gene: TRBV4-3

CDR3 protein: CAWSVKGYGYTF
V gene: TRBV30

CDR3 protein: CASRGGYGELFF
V gene: TRBV2

CDR3 protein: CASSPSGRDLYEQYF
V gene: TRBV3-1/TRBV3-2

CDR3 protein: CASSQIQGTEAFF
V gene: TRBV7-3

CDR3 protein: CATSSGLSGTSTDTQYF
V gene: TRBV15

CDR3 protein: CASSRGDDYTF
V gene: TRBV6-5